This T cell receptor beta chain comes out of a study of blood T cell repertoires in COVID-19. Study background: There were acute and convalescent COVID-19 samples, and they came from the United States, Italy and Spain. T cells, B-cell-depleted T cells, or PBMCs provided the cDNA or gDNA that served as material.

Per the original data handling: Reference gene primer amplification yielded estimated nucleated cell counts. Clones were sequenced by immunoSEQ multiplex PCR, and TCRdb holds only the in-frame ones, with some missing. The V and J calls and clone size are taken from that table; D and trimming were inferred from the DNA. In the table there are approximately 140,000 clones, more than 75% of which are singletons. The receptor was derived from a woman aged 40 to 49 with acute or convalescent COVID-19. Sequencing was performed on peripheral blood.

CDR3 sequence reads: CASIGGSRGYGYTF. The DNA for the CDR3 is TGTGCCAGCATTGGGGGGAGCCGCGGCTATGGCTACACCTTC. V gene TRBV28 combines with J gene TRBJ1-2; possible D gene TRBD1, 5 bases. Germline V gives CDR1 MDHEN, CDR2 SYDVKM. The CDR3 sequence is 14 residues long. Trimming took 7 bases from V and 4 from J, leaving 16 bases between them.